These 19 T cell receptor beta chains were all obtained from the same sample, sequenced in a study of PD-1 blockade in classical Hodgkin lymphoma. The time point was: cycle 4 day 1 (C4D1), after 5 to 7 weeks of nivolumab. Every patient was affected by relapse after autologous stem cell transplantation, while exposure to brentuximab vedotin was not uniform. Isolation of CD4+ T cells from thawed PBMCs was performed by magnetic negative selection. Here immunoSEQ multiplex PCR was the method, and the copy in TCRdb shows in-frame clones only, minus some. There are approximately 11,000 clones in the sample; around 74% occur only once, and approximately 3.2% lies in the top ten. The material sequenced was CD4+ T cells from blood, taken before the fourth cycle of nivolumab. The receptor source for this set is a human donor with classical Hodgkin lymphoma.

The CDR3 region has the DNA TGTGCCAGCAGTGTGTCGGACAGACGCAATGAAAAACTGTTTTTT. This codes for CASSVSDRRNEKLFF. J is TRBJ1-4 and V is TRBV2, with a weak D call TRBD1 (6 bases). The germline CDR1 and CDR2 sequences are SNHLY and FYNNEI. The CDR3 runs 15 residues. V lost 4 bases to trimming and J lost 5 bases, with 14 bases between them.

This chain joins TRBV7-8 and TRBJ2-1; tentative D call: TRBD1 (6 bases). CDR1 is SGHVS, CDR2 FQNEAQ, per germline. The ends were cut back, 4 bases at V and 9 bases at J, with 13 bases in the middle. The CDR3 has 13 residues. For the CDR3, the DNA is TGTGCCAGCAGCTGGGGGCCGGCGGGTGAGCAGTTCTTC. It translates to CASSWGPAGEQFF.

This chain joins TRBV5-4 and TRBJ2-6, with 11 bases fitting TRBD1. Looked up from germline, CDR1 is SGHNT and CDR2 is YYREEE (reference sequence). The CDR3 extends over 19 amino acids. J gave up 0 bases and V 3 bases, and 8 bases lay outside the gene matches. The DNA for the CDR3 is TGTGCCAGCAGCTCCCCTCCCGGGACAGGGGGCTCTGGGGCCAACGTCCTGACTTTC. As protein: CASSSPPGTGGSGANVLTF.

V is TRBV5-1 and J is TRBJ2-7, with 7 bases identical to TRBD1. Germline CDR1 reads SGHRS; CDR2 reads YFSETQ. The CDR3 is made up of 13 amino acids. The V and J ends lost 6 bases and 3 bases, in that order; junction bases with no gene match: 6. The CDR3 protein is CASNGDSFYEQYF. CDR3 nucleotides: TGCGCCAGCAACGGGGACAGCTTCTACGAGCAGTACTTC. Filled out from reference TRBV5-1 and TRBJ2-7, the complete variable domain reads KAGVTQTPRYLIKTRGQQVTLSCSPISGHRSVSWYQQTPGQGLQFLFEYFSETQRNKGNFPGRFSGRQFSNSRSEMNVSTLELGDSALYLCASNGDSFYEQYFGPGTRLTVT.

CDR3 nucleotide sequence: TGTGCCAGCAGCTTGGGGCAGACAGGGACAGGAGATAATGGCTACACCTTC. Its translation is CASSLGQTGTGDNGYTF. J is TRBJ1-2 and V is TRBV5-4; 8 bases line up with TRBD1. This CDR3 comprises 17 residues. The ends lost 0 bases at V and 6 bases at J; junction bases unmatched: 13. Looked up from germline, CDR1 is SGHNT and CDR2 is YYREEE (reference sequence).

The V and J genes are TRBV6-5 and TRBJ2-3; TRBD1 agrees at 9 bases. The trim removed 0 bases at V and 6 bases at J, leaving 7 bases unmatched. Germline V gene sequence: CDR1 MNHEY, CDR2 SVGAGI. The CDR3 has 16 amino acids. The DNA of the CDR3 is TGTGCCAGCAGTTACTCTGGGACAGGGAGAGGGGATACGCAGTATTTT. Amino acid sequence: CASSYSGTGRGDTQYF.

The rearrangement links TRBV27 to TRBJ1-1; D might be TRBD1 (5 bases). The CDR3 consists of 14 residues. The germline V gene has CDR1 MNHEY and CDR2 SMNVEV (reference sequence). Trimming cost V 3 bases and J 5 bases, with 13 bases left between them. CDR3 nucleotides: TGTGCCAGCAGTTTGACAGTCTGGGGGACTGAAGCTTTCTTT. Its protein is CASSLTVWGTEAFF.

The J gene is TRBJ1-2, the V gene TRBV6-6; the D is unclear. Deletions cut 5 bases from V and 0 bases from J, with 16 bases between. The CDR3 sequence is 16 residues long. CDR1 is MNHNY, CDR2 SVGAGI, per germline (reference sequence). CDR3 in DNA: TGTGCCAGCAGTACCCCCCCCGGATACGCTAACTATGGCTACACCTTC. Its protein product is CASSTPPGYANYGYTF.

The chain has TRBV18 and TRBJ2-1, with 9 positions matching TRBD2. This CDR3 is 16 amino acids long. The germline CDR1 and CDR2 sequences are KGHSH and LQKENI. The J segment lost 1 base and the V segment lost 1 base, leaving 2 bases of the junction unmatched. Here the CDR3 DNA reads TGTGCCAGCTCACCACGGCGGGAGGGATCCTACAATGAGCAGTTCTTC. The encoded protein is CASSPRREGSYNEQFF.

The CDR3 protein is CAISESGTQETQYF. DNA of the CDR3: TGTGCCATCAGTGAGTCCGGTACACAAGAGACCCAGTACTTC. The V call is TRBV10-3, the J call TRBJ2-5; D uncertain. V was trimmed by 0 bases and J by 2 bases, leaving 7 bases between them. The CDR3 has 14 residues. The germline gives CDR1 ENHRY, CDR2 SYGVKD.

The chain links TRBV6-1 to TRBJ2-5; 7 bases are shared with TRBD1. This CDR3 is built from 13 residues. The trim removed 2 bases at V and 5 bases at J, leaving 2 bases unmatched. Germline V gene sequence: CDR1 MNHNS, CDR2 SASEGT. DNA for the CDR3: TGTGCCAGCAGTGAACAGGGGGTCGAGACCCAGTACTTC. Protein: CASSEQGVETQYF.

The chain carries TRBV11-1 and TRBJ1-1, with D unresolved. The CDR3 sequence is 14 residues long. V was cut by 7 bases and J by 1 base, with 13 bases left in between. Germline values: CDR1 SGHAT, CDR2 FQDESV (reference sequence). CDR3 sequence: CASTRTGSNTEAFF. CDR3 DNA: TGTGCCAGCACCCGGACGGGGTCGAACACTGAAGCTTTCTTT.

The chain is built from TRBV7-9 and TRBJ1-1; a weak D match, TRBD1 (5 bases). Between the trimmed V and J ends, which lost 1 base and 0 bases, there was a span of 6 bases. CDR3 length: 14 amino acids. Germline V lookup: CDR1 SEHNR, CDR2 FQNEAQ (reference sequence). The DNA of the CDR3 is TGTGCCAGCAGCTTAGGGGGCGTGAACACTGAAGCTTTCTTT. Protein sequence: CASSLGGVNTEAFF.

A note on this clone: Other DNA sequences of this sample code for an identical CDR3. The chain combines TRBV13 with TRBJ2-7; D unclear. Trimming removed 2 bases from V and 0 bases from J, with 2 bases in between. The CDR3 covers 12 residues. From germline, CDR1 is PRHDT and CDR2 FYEKMQ (reference sequence). CDR3 bases: TGTGCCAGCAGCTTACGCTCCTACGAGCAGTACTTC. This translates into CASSLRSYEQYF.

This clone qualifies as medium-sized. J is TRBJ1-4 and V is TRBV5-1; 10 bases line up with TRBD1. The CDR3 totals 15 residues. Germline CDR1 is SGHRS and CDR2 is YFSETQ. J lost 8 bases, V lost 4 bases, and 8 bases had no gene match. CDR3 amino acids: CASSRSGTGDEKLFF. DNA of the CDR3: TGCGCCAGCAGCCGTTCCGGGACAGGGGACGAAAAACTGTTTTTT.

This clone has just one count. V and J are TRBV11-2 and TRBJ1-2; 8 bases are a match to TRBD1. This CDR3 spans 13 amino acids. After removal of 0 bases from V and 7 bases from J, the junction contained 1 base not matched to a gene. Per germline, CDR1 SGHAT and CDR2 FQNNGV. The CDR3: CASSLDQGAGYTF. The CDR3 region has the DNA TGTGCCAGCAGCTTAGACCAGGGGGCTGGCTACACCTTC.

V is TRBV7-8 and J is TRBJ2-7, with 14 nucleotides matching TRBD2. After removal of 5 bases from V and 4 bases from J, the junction contained 4 bases not matched to a gene. The CDR3 totals 15 residues. Germline loops: CDR1 SGHVS, CDR2 FQNEAQ. CDR3 in DNA: TGTGCCAGCAGCCGGGGACTAGCGGGAGTGTACGAGCAGTACTTC. Amino acids: CASSRGLAGVYEQYF.

In the case of this clone: Within the sample, other DNA sequences also encode this same CDR3. The chain carries TRBV15 and TRBJ2-5; D uncertain. This CDR3 region has 13 residues. V lost 0 bases and J lost 2, with 4 bases in between. The V gene's germline CDR1 is LNHNV and CDR2 YYDKDF (reference sequence). The chain's CDR3 is CATSRDIQETQYF. The CDR3 DNA reads as TGTGCCACCAGCAGAGATATTCAAGAGACCCAGTACTTC.

This clone was picked up a small number of times. The chain recombines TRBV9 with TRBJ1-1; D is possibly TRBD1 (6 bases). Trimming took off 2 bases at V and 5 bases at J, with 10 bases between the two ends. Germline CDR1 is SGDLS and CDR2 is YYNGEE. The CDR3 consists of 13 residues. CDR3 region: CASSVVQGTEAFF. The DNA for the CDR3 is TGTGCCAGCAGCGTGGTACAGGGAACTGAAGCTTTCTTT. The variable domain in full, completed from reference TRBV9 and TRBJ1-1, reads DSGVTQTPKHLITATGQRVTLRCSPRSGDLSVYWYQQSLDQGLQFLIQYYNGEERAKGNILERFSAQQFPDLHSELNLSSLELGDSALYFCASSVVQGTEAFFGQGTRLTVV.